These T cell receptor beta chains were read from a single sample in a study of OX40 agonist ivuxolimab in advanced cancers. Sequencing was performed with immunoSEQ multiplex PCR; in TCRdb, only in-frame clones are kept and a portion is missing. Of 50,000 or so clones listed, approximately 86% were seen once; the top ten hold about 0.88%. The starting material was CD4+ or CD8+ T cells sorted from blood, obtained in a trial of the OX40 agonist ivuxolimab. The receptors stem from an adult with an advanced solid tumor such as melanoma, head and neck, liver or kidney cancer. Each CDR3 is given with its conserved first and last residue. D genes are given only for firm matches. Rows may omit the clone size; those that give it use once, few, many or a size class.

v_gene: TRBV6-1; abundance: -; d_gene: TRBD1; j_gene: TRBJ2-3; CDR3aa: CASIVQGADTQYF; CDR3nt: TGTGCCAGCATCGTACAGGGGGCAGATACGCAGTATTTT
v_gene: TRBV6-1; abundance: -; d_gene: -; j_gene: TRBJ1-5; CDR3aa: CASRRAGGNQPQHF; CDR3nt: TGTGCCAGCAGAAGAGCAGGGGGCAATCAGCCCCAGCATTTT
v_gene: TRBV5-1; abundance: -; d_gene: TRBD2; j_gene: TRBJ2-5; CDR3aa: CASSLEGREGETQYF; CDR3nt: TGCGCCAGCAGCTTGGAGGGACGGGAGGGGGAGACCCAGTACTTC
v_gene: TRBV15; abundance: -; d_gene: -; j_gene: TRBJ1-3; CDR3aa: CATSPTVSGNTIYF; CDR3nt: TGTGCCACCAGCCCTACGGTCTCTGGAAACACCATATATTTT
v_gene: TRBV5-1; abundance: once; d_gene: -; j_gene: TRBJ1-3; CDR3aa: CASSPGGTGGNTIYF; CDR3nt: TGCGCCAGCAGCCCCGGGGGGACTGGGGGAAACACCATATATTTT
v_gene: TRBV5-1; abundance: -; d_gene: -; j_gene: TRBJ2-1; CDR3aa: CASSPGDIWNEQFF; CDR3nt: TGCGCCAGCAGCCCAGGGGACATCTGGAATGAGCAGTTCTTC
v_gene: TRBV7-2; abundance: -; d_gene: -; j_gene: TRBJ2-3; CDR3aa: CASSPGQKDTQYF; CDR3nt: TGTGCCAGCAGCCCAGGACAGAAAGATACGCAGTATTTT
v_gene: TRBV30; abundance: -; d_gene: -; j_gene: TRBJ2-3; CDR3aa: CACVRAPGTDTQYF; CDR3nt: TGTGCCTGCGTTAGAGCGCCTGGCACAGATACGCAGTATTTT
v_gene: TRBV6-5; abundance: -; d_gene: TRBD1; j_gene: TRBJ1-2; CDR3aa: CASSYSTGTGAGYTF; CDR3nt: TGTGCCAGCAGTTACTCAACCGGGACAGGGGCCGGCTACACCTTC
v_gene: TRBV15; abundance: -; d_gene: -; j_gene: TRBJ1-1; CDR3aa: CATSRDRREAFF; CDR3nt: TGTGCCACCAGCAGAGATCGGCGCGAAGCTTTCTTT
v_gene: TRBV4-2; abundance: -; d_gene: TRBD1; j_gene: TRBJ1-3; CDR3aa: CASSQGQGFGNTIYF; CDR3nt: TGTGCCAGCAGCCAAGGACAGGGTTTTGGAAACACCATATATTTT
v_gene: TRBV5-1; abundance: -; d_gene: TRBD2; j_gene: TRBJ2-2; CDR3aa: CASSLMASGRGANTGELFF; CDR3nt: TGCGCCAGCAGCTTGATGGCCAGCGGGAGAGGGGCGAACACCGGGGAGCTGTTTTTT
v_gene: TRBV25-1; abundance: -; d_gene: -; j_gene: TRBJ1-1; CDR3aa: CASSEASPWTNTEAFF; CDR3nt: TGTGCCAGCAGTGAAGCCAGCCCCTGGACGAACACTGAAGCTTTCTTT
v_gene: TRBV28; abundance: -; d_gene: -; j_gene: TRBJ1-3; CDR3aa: CASSLRGNTIYF; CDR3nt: TGTGCCAGCAGTTTACGTGGAAACACCATATATTTT
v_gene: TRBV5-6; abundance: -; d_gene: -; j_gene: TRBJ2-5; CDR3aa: CASSLWGSTETQYF; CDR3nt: TGTGCCAGCAGCTTGTGGGGATCGACAGAGACCCAGTACTTC
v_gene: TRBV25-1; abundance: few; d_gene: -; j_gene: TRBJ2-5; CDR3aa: CASRGRRGRVLPETQYF; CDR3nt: TGTGCCAGCAGGGGGCGGAGGGGGCGCGTCCTCCCCGAGACCCAGTACTTC
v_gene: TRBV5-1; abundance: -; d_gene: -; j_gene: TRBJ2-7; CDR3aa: CASSTGGSGDYEQYF; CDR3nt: TGCGCCAGCAGCACTGGTGGCTCCGGGGACTACGAGCAGTACTTC
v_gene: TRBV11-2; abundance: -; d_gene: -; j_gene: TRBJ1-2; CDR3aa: CASSPGGGYGYTF; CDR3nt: TGTGCCAGCAGCCCGGGGGGCGGCTATGGCTACACCTTC
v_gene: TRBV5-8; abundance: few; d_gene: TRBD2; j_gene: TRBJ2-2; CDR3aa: CASSSLPGLANTGELFF; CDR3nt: TGTGCCAGCAGCTCGCTCCCGGGACTAGCAAACACCGGGGAGCTGTTTTTT
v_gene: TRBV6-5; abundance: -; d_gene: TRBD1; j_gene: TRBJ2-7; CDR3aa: CASSNRGQDEQYF; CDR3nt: TGTGCCAGCAGCAACAGGGGGCAGGACGAGCAGTACTTC
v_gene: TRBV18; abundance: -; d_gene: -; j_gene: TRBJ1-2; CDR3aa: CASSPRDYYGYTF; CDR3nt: TGTGCCAGCTCACCACGCGATTACTATGGCTACACCTTC
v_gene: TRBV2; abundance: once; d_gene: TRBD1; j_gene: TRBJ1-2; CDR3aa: CASSLNTGQGVGYTF; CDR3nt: TGTGCCAGCAGCCTCAACACGGGACAGGGGGTAGGCTACACCTTC
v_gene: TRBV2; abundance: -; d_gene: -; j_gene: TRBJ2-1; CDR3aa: CASSGFSGVMSSYNEQFF; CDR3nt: TGTGCCAGCAGTGGGTTTAGCGGAGTGATGAGCTCCTACAATGAGCAGTTCTTC
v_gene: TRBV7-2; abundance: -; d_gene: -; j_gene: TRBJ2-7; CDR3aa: CASSLRQGEQYF; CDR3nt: TGTGCCAGCAGCTTACGGCAGGGCGAGCAGTACTTC
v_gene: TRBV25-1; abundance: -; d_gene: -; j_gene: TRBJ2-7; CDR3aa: CASSEERFKEQYF; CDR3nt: TGTGCCAGCAGTGAGGAGCGGTTTAAAGAGCAGTACTTC
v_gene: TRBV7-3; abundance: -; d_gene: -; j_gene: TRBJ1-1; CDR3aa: CASSLLGHKNTEAFF; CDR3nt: TGTGCCAGCAGCTTACTGGGTCATAAGAACACTGAAGCTTTCTTT
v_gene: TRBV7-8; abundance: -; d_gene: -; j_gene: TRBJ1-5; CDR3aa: CASSLERLTTDWEPQHF; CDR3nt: TGTGCCAGCAGCTTAGAGCGGTTGACGACAGATTGGGAGCCCCAGCATTTT
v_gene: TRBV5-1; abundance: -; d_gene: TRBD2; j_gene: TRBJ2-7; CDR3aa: CASSWSISGSGYEQYF; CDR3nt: TGCGCCAGCAGCTGGTCCATTAGCGGGAGTGGGTACGAGCAGTACTTC
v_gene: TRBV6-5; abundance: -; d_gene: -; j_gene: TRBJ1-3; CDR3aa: CASSSSGTLAGNTIYF; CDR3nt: TGTGCCAGCAGTTCCTCCGGGACACTTGCTGGAAACACCATATATTTT
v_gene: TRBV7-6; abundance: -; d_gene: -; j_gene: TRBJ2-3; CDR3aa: CASSLGPTDTQYF; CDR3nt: TGTGCCAGCAGCTTAGGTCCCACAGATACGCAGTATTTT
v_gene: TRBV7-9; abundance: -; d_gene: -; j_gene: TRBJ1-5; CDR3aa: CASSAGPWNYSNQPQHF; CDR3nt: TGTGCCAGCAGCGCTGGACCGTGGAACTATAGCAATCAGCCCCAGCATTTT
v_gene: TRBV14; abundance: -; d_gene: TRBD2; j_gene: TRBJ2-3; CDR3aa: CASSRGLAGTSTDTQYF; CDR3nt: TGTGCCAGCAGCCGCGGACTAGCGGGAACCAGCACAGATACGCAGTATTTT
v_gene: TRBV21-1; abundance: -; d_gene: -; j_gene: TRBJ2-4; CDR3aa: CASSSRTGLGAKNIQYF; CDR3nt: TGTGCCAGCAGCTCTCGGACAGGGCTAGGAGCCAAAAACATTCAGTACTTC
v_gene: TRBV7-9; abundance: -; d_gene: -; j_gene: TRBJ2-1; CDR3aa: CASSFSGDRGAYNEQFF; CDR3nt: TGTGCCAGCAGCTTTAGCGGGGACAGAGGAGCCTACAATGAGCAGTTCTTC
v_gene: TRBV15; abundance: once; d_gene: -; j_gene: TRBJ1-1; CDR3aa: CATSRDSLIEGFFGMNTEAFF; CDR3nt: TGTGCCACCAGCAGAGATTCTTTAATTGAGGGGTTCTTCGGGATGAACACTGAAGCTTTCTTT
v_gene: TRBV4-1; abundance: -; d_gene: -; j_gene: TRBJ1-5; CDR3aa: CASSQDGGNQPQHF; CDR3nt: TGCGCCAGCAGCCAAGATGGTGGCAATCAGCCCCAGCATTTT
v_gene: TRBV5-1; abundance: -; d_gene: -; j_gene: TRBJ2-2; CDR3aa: CASSLRQAGELFF; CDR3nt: TGCGCCAGCAGCTTAAGACAGGCCGGGGAGCTGTTTTTT
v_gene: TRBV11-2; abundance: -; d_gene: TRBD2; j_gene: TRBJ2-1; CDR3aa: CASSRRSGGWDEQFF; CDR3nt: TGTGCCAGCAGCCGAAGGAGCGGGGGTTGGGATGAGCAGTTCTTC
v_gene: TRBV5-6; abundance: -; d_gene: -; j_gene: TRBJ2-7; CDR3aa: CASSLVRDGEQYF; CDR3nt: TGTGCCAGCAGCTTGGTCAGGGACGGCGAGCAGTACTTC
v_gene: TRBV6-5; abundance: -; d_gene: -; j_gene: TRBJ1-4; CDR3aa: CASSGTNEKLFF; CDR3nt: TGTGCCAGCAGCGGGACTAATGAAAAACTGTTTTTT
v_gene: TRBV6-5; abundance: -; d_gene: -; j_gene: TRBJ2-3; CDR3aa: CASSKGVITDTQYF; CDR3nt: TGTGCCAGCAGTAAGGGAGTTATCACAGATACGCAGTATTTT
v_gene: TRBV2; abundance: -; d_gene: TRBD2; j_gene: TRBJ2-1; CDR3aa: CASSREGEQFF; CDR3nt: TGTGCCAGCAGTAGGGAGGGTGAGCAGTTCTTC
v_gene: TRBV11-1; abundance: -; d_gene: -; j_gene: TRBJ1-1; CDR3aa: CATGASYGTEAFF; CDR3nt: TGTGCCACCGGGGCGAGTTATGGCACTGAAGCTTTCTTT
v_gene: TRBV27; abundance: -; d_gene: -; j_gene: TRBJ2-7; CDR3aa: CASSLSGEENYEQYF; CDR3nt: TGTGCCAGCAGTCTTTCAGGGGAAGAAAACTACGAGCAGTACTTC
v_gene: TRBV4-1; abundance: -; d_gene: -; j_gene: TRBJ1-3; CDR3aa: CASRDAVAGNTIYF; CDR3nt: TGCGCCAGCAGGGACGCGGTTGCTGGAAACACCATATATTTT
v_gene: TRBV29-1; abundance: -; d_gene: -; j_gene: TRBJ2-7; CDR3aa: CSVEALYEQYF; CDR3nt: TGCAGCGTTGAAGCCCTCTACGAGCAGTACTTC
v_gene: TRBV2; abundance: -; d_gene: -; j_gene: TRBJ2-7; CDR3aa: CASRRNVRDEQYF; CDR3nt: TGTGCCAGCAGGAGGAACGTCCGGGACGAGCAGTACTTC
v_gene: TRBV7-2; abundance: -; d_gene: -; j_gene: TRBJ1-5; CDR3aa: CASSLATTDLNQPQHF; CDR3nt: TGTGCCAGCAGCTTAGCCACGACAGATCTAAATCAGCCCCAGCATTTT
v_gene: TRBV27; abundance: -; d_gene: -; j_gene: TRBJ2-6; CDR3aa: CASSGWGAVSGANVLTF; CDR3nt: TGTGCCAGCAGTGGGTGGGGGGCCGTCTCTGGGGCCAACGTCCTGACTTTC
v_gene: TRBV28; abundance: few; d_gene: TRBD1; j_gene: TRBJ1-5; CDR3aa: CASSQGQGGNQPQHF; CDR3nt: TGTGCCAGCAGCCAGGGACAGGGCGGCAATCAGCCCCAGCATTTT
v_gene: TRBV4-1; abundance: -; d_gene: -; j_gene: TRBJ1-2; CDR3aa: CASSQLGSAYGYTF; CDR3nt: TGCGCCAGCAGCCAATTGGGCAGCGCCTATGGCTACACCTTC